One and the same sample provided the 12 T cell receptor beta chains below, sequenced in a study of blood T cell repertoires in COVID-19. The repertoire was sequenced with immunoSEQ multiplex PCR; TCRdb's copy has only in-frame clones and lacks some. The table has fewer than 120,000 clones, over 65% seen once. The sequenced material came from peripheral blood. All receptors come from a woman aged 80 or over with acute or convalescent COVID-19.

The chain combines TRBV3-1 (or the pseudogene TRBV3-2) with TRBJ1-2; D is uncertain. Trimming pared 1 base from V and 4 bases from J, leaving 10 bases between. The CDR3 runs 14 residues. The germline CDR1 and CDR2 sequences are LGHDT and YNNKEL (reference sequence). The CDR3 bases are TGTGCCAGCAGCCAAGGTCTAGGGAGCTATGGCTACACCTTC. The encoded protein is CASSQGLGSYGYTF.

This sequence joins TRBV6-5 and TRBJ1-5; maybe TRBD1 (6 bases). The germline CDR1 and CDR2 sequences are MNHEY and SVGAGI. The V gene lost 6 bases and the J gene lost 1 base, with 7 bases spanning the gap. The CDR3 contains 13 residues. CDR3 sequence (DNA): TGTGCCAGCAGGCAGGGGAGCAATCAGCCCCAGCATTTT. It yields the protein CASRQGSNQPQHF.

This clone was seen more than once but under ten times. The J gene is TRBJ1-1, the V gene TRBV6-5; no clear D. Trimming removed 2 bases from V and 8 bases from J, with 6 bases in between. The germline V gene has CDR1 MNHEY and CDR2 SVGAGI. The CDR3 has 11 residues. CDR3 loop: CASSYVGEAFF. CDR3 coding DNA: TGTGCCAGCAGTTACGTCGGGGAAGCTTTCTTT.

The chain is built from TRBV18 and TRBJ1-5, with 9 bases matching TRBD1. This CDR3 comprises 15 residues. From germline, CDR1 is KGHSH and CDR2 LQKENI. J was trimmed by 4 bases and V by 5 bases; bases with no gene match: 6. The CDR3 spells CASSSGTGTNQPQHF. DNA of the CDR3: TGTGCCAGCTCATCTGGGACAGGGACAAATCAGCCCCAGCATTTT.

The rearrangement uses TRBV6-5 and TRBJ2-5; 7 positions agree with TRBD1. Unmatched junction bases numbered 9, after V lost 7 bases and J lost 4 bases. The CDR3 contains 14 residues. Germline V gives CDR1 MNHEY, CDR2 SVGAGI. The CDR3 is CASNRQGFGETQYF. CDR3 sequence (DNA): TGTGCCAGCAACAGACAGGGTTTCGGAGAGACCCAGTACTTC.

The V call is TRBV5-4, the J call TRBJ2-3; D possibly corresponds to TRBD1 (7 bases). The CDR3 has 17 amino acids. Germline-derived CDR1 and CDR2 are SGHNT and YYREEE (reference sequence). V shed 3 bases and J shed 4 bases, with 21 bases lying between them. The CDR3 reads CASSYPSARGDSDTQYF. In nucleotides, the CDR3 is TGTGCCAGCAGCTACCCGAGCGCCAGGGGGGATTCAGATACGCAGTATTTT. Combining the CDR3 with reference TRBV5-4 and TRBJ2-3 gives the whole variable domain ETGVTQSPTHLIKTRGQQVTLRCSSQSGHNTVSWYQQALGQGPQFIFQYYREEENGRGNFPPRFSGLQFPNYSSELNVNALELDDSALYLCASSYPSARGDSDTQYFGPGTRLTVL.

The CDR3 nucleotides are TGTGCCAGCAGCCGGGGGACTAGCGAGACCCAGTACTTC. Its translation is CASSRGTSETQYF. The V gene is TRBV7-3, the J gene TRBJ2-5; 9 nucleotides agree with TRBD2. The J segment lost 5 bases and the V segment lost 5 bases, leaving 3 bases of the junction unmatched. This CDR3 spans 13 amino acids. Germline CDR1 reads SGHTA; CDR2 reads FQGTGA. Together with reference TRBV7-3 and TRBJ2-5, the CDR3 gives the full variable domain: GAGVSQTPSNKVTEKGKYVELRCDPISGHTALYWYRQSLGQGPEFLIYFQGTGAADDSGLPNDRFFAVRPEGSVSTLKIQRTERGDSAVYLCASSRGTSETQYFGPGTRLLVL.

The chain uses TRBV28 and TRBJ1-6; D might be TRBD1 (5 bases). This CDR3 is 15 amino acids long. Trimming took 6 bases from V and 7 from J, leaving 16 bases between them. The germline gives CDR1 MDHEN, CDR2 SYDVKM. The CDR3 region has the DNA TGTGCCAGCAGCCGGGGGGGGGTTGGGAATTCACCCCTCCACTTT. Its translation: CASSRGGVGNSPLHF.

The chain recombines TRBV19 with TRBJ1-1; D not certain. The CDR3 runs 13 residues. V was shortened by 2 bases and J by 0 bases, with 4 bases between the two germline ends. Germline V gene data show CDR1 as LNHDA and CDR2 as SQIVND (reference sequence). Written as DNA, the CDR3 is TGTGCCAGTAGTATATCAGTGAACACTGAAGCTTTCTTT. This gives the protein CASSISVNTEAFF.

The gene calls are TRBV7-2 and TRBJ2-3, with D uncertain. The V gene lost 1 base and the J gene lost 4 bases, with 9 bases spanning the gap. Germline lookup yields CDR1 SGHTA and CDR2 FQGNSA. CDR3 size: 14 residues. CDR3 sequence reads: CASSLGSIADTQYF. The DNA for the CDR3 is TGTGCCAGCAGCTTAGGGAGTATCGCAGATACGCAGTATTTT.

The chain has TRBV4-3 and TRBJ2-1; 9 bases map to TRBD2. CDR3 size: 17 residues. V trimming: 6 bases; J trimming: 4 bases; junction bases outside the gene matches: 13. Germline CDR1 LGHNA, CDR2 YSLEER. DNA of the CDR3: TGCGCCAGCAGTCTAACCGAAGCGGGAGGATCATACAATGAGCAGTTCTTC. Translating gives CASSLTEAGGSYNEQFF.

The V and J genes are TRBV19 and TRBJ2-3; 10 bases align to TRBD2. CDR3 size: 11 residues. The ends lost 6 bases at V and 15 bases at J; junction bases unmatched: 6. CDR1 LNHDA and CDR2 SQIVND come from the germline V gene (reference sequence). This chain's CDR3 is CASSQRGGRYF. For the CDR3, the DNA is TGTGCCAGTAGCCAGCGGGGGGGCAGATATTTT.